This TCR beta chain was obtained from a study of cytomegalovirus exposure and HLA in healthy donors. The study's findings and limits: An observed cluster of highly shared sequence variants was recorded as a likely sequencing artifact. Cytomegalovirus-associated TCR beta chains were listed, numbering more than 150. Clonal expansion, a later analysis showed, was greater in HLA-associated TCR beta chains than in equally common others. In vitro data verified a few CMV-associated chains as specific for CMV antigens.

Vbeta (60) and Jbeta (13) primers were used in the PCR. TCRdb keeps only in-frame clones here, not all; method: immunoSEQ multiplex PCR. The table shows about 130,000 clones, with 83% occurring only once. This clone occurred once. The antigen is unknown. With 0 bases removed from V and 0 bases from J, the gap between germline ends came to 10 bases. The CDR3 has 15 residues. Germline V gene data show CDR1 as SGHKS and CDR2 as YYEKEE (reference sequence). The receptor was derived from a man younger than 35 in good health and CMV-seropositive. The chain is built from TRBV5-5 and TRBJ2-7; D is unresolved. The material sequenced was PBMCs. CDR3 coding DNA: TGTGCCAGCAGCTTGGGCCCCCACTCCTCCTACGAGCAGTACTTC. It encodes CASSLGPHSSYEQYF.